This entry concerns a single T cell receptor beta chain. This clonotype was recorded at least ten times. Its antigen is not yet known. Base-call qualities are not available, and no considerably larger clone is one nucleotide away. CDR1 is given as SGHAT and CDR2 as FQNNGV, both from the germline V gene. The CDR3 sequence holds 14 residues, the cysteine and phenylalanine included. Kept here is only the CDR3 DNA, which spans 42 bases and is read in frame from base 1. V gives up 0 bases and J gives up 1 base, and the segment between their germline ends measures 6 bases. Any patient with an uncontrolled infection, another autoimmune disease, pregnancy or lactation was excluded. Diagnoses relied on clinical symptoms, serum thyroxine and TRAb, thyroid ultrasound and orbital computed tomography. Trizol reagent was used to extract total RNA, and RNA quality was then checked on an Agilent 2100 Bioanalyzer. This sample was included in a study of T cells in Graves' hyperthyroidism and ophthalmopathy (dated by TCRdb to the late 2010s). Turning to the overall study: To identify TCR V-J signatures that set the groups apart, the researchers used a discovery cohort of 100 or so patients, made up of under 50 with Graves' ophthalmopathy and about 60 with stable Graves' hyperthyroidism. Prospective prediction of ophthalmopathy was tested in an independent validation cohort consisting of 18 hyperthyroidism patients and about 17 patients who later progressed to ophthalmopathy. The 75 to 100 discovery patients were randomly split 7:3 into training and test sets. In addition, the study compared T-cell repertoires in thyroid tissue and in blood from roughly six Graves' hyperthyroidism patients. Once sampling was done, hyperthyroidism patients were given methimazole at a starting dose of 30 mg daily, whereas ophthalmopathy patients were given high-dose intravenous methylprednisolone. TCR Vbeta CDR3 sequencing of 120 to 150 peripheral blood samples (over 40 ophthalmopathy, under 80 hyperthyroidism and approximately 17 progressor patients) is reported in the paper.

TCR beta CDR3 regions were amplified from RNA transcripts. The TCR CDR3 was subjected to a first round of RT-PCR using the HTBI primer set and the Qiagen OneStep RT-PCR kit. Libraries were constructed in a second round of multiplex PCR, after which size selection and purification were carried out. Paired-end sequencing of the libraries was performed with 100 bp reads on an Illumina HiSeq2000. The study's processing was this. SOAPnuke was used to process the raw data, throwing out any read that contained adapters or uncalled bases, had a mean Phred below 15, or lacked an exact constant-primer or identifier match. COPE v1.2.5 was used to merge high-quality paired reads, and clonotypes were defined as unique nucleotide sequences. MiTCR v1.1 was used to align clonotypes to the IMGT TRBV, TRBD and TRBJ reference segments. The analysis included only V-J combinations with a frequency above 0.0001, which together covered more than 99% of the repertoires. A TCS score was defined as the ratio of F50 (clonal expansion) to E x V (chaos), with BLOSUM62-based TCRdist applied between CDR3 peptides within each V-J. Welch's t-statistics and random forest reduced 450 to 600 V-J features to 13, which were used in a naive Bayes classifier (R e1071). The similarity between thyroid and blood repertoires was quantified using the Morisita-Horn index. Starting from the raw public reads, TCRdb applied fastp trimming at Q25, assembled clones with MiXCR and retained in-frame beta chains. Each CDR3 protein gets just one entry, which takes the most common genes and DNA from the rows behind it. TCRdb's processing, not the study's, gives the V and J calls here. This sample comprises 550,000 to 700,000 distinct CDR3 sequences, about 43% of them detected only once. Around 17% of the sample comes from the top ten.

What the study reported, not specific to this receptor: Most expanded thyroid clonotypes (frequency above 0.001) were also detected in blood, a finding suggesting that blood repertoires may reflect thyroid immune responses. In cross-validation, a model built on a 13 V-J signature told ophthalmopathy apart from stable hyperthyroidism with just under 90% sensitivity and about 81% specificity, and in testing the same model reached 80%/75%. In validation, the model predicted progression to ophthalmopathy a median of approximately 6.6 months before onset, with roughly 68% sensitivity and roughly 72% specificity. Sample size was not statistically predetermined, and investigators were not blinded to group allocation.

The receptor comes from an adult woman with Graves' disease, either hyperthyroidism or ophthalmopathy (not recorded which). The specimen sequenced was peripheral blood or thyroid tissue (not recorded which). The V and J genes are TRBV11-2 and TRBJ2-5; no confident D gene assignment can be made. The CDR3 protein sequence reads: CASSLDLGQETQYF. The DNA reads as follows: TGTGCCAGCAGCTTAGATCTGGGCCAAGAGACCCAGTACTTC.